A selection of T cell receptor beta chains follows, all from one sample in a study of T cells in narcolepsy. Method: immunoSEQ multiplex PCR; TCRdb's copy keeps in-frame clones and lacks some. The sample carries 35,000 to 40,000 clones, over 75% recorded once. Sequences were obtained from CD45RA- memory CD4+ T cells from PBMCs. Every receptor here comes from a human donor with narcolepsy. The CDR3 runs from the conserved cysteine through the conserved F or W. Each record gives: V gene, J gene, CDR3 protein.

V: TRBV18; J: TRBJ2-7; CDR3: CASSVEYEQYF
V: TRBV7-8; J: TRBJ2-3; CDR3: CASSLASSGGTDTQYF
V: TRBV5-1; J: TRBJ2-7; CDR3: CASSPLGGRTYEQYF
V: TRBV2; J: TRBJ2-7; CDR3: CASSGGHLSYEQYF
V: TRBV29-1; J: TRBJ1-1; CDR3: CSAMTGGDEAFF
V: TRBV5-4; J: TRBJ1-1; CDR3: CASSWGFNTEAFF
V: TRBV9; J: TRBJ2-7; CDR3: CASSPGSSSYEQYF
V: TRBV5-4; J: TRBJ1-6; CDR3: CASSYGQGILPLHF
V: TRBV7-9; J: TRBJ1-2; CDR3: CASSPTGGDYGYTF
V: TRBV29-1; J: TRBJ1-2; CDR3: CSVVPVGRVRYGYTF
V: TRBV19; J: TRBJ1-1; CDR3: CASSPLRENTEAFF
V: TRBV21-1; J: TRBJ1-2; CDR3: CASSKKGAIYNYGYTF
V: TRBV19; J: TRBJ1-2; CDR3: CASSIDSLYGYTF
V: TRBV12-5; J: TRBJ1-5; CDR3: CASGLESISNQPQHF